This T cell receptor beta chain was observed in a study of T cell responses to AZD1222 COVID-19 vaccine. Study-wide context: Samples with a second dose at about 4 or about 12 weeks were pooled together.

Sequencing used immunoSEQ multiplex PCR; TCRdb keeps in-frame clones, though not all of them. Found here are fewer than 30,000 clones, roughly 93% of them singletons; the top ten hold over 6.5%. A note on this clone: Antigen: not known.

The CDR3 extends over 14 amino acids. CDR1 is SGHNT and CDR2 is YYREEE in the germline V gene (reference sequence). The V and J ends lost 3 bases and 5 bases respectively, with 9 bases between them. Whole-study findings and limits: Among those given AZD1222, only six or seven were seropositive at baseline. In a largely white British group with more females than males, clonal diversity was possibly underestimated.

The sequencing used peripheral blood, collected on day 0 of AZD1222 vaccination. The chain links TRBV5-4 to TRBJ1-6; D is unclear. This receptor was taken from an adult in good health. The CDR3 loop reads CASSSWLHNSPLHF. The CDR3 coding sequence is TGTGCCAGCAGCTCCTGGCTGCATAATTCACCCCTCCACTTT.